This T cell receptor (beta chain) stems from a study of spatial heterogeneity in lung cancer. For the study at large: Alpha-chain sequences were consistently detected less often than beta-chain sequences. A T cell module score from matched bulk RNA-seq correlated strongly with TCR transcript counts in tumor regions.

V shed 8 bases, J shed 5 bases, and the junction held 4 bases outside the gene matches. The CDR3 is 12 residues long. General study results and limits: Intratumoral expanded alpha and beta TCR counts were found to track tumor mutation counts.

From the 5' RACE reads, TCRdb called clonotypes with MiXCR, one entry per CDR3 protein. The repertoire has under 20,000 distinct CDR3 sequences, 5.8% of them found once; the top ten carry around 10%. The sample's time point: sample taken at primary tumor resection. There were some 70 donors, all of them untreated patients with early-stage non-small cell lung cancer. Whole RNA, which was extracted from tumor, nontumor lung tissue or frozen PBMC, was sequenced without any cell sorting. In the case of this clonotype: Its antigen is currently unknown. With the library built for alpha chains, this beta chain is off target and its frequency is not meaningful.

The source material was lung tumor tissue, sampled at surgery. This chain connects TRBV12-3 or TRBV12-4 to TRBJ2-5, with 8 nucleotides matching TRBD1. The TCR was taken from a female donor with early-stage non-small cell lung cancer. The CDR3 DNA is TGTGCCAGCGGACAGGGAGCCGAGACCCAGTACTTC. This translates into CASGQGAETQYF.